These 6 T cell receptor beta chains originate from one sample sequenced in a study of blood T cell repertoires in COVID-19. Some clones are missing from TCRdb's copy, which holds only in-frame ones; the method was immunoSEQ multiplex PCR. The repertoire has under 85,000 clones, roughly 87% of them found once; the top ten carry about 5.3%. Specimen: peripheral blood. Receptors were obtained from a woman aged 80 or older with active or convalescent COVID-19.

This chain joins TRBV28 and TRBJ2-7; 11 nucleotides align to TRBD1. This CDR3 region has 14 residues. With 7 bases clipped from V and 2 bases from J, the junction kept 4 bases outside the gene matches. Germline assignment: CDR1 MDHEN and CDR2 SYDVKM. CDR3 amino acids: CASTGTGGPYEQYF. DNA for the CDR3: TGTGCCAGCACCGGGACAGGGGGACCCTACGAGCAGTACTTC.

This rearrangement joins TRBV6-5 to TRBJ1-3; D is ambiguous. The CDR3 totals 14 residues. V shed 7 bases and J shed 2 bases, with 12 bases lying between them. Germline V gene lookup returns CDR1 MNHEY and CDR2 SVGAGI. As DNA, the CDR3 is TGTGCCAGCATGATCCAGGTCCCTGGAAACACCATATATTTT. As protein: CASMIQVPGNTIYF.

The chain is built from TRBV6-5 and TRBJ2-4; weak D call: TRBD2 (6 bases). V was pared by 4 bases and J by 7 bases, with 14 bases between. CDR1 is MNHEY and CDR2 is SVGAGI in the germline V gene. This CDR3 has 14 amino acids. CDR3 protein: CASSSPGGVNIQYF. The CDR3 region has the DNA TGTGCCAGCAGTTCCCCCGGGGGAGTGAACATTCAGTACTTC.

The chain employs TRBV2 and TRBJ1-2; D is perhaps TRBD1 (6 bases). The germline V gene encodes CDR1 SNHLY and CDR2 FYNNEI. V was cut by 6 bases and J by 4 bases, with 15 bases left in between. The CDR3 consists of 14 residues. CDR3 sequence reads: CASSVRDTIYGYTF. DNA of the CDR3: TGTGCCAGCAGCGTAAGGGACACTATCTATGGCTACACCTTC.

The chain uses TRBV2 and TRBJ1-3, with 7 bases lining up with TRBD1. The V and J ends lost 6 bases and 4 bases, in that order; junction bases with no gene match: 9. CDR1 and CDR2 from the germline V gene are SNHLY and FYNNEI. The CDR3 runs to 15 residues. CDR3 protein: CASRQQGLGGNTIYF. The CDR3 DNA sequence: TGTGCCAGCAGGCAACAGGGGCTTGGAGGAAACACCATATATTTT.

The CDR3 spells CASSITGGTYGYTF. In DNA, the CDR3 is TGTGCCAGTAGTATAACCGGGGGGACCTATGGCTACACCTTC. The chain is built from TRBV19 and TRBJ1-2; maybe TRBD1 (5 bases). The CDR3 loop spans 14 amino acids. The V gene's germline CDR1 is LNHDA and CDR2 SQIVND (reference sequence). Trimming removed 2 bases at V and 4 bases at J, with 11 bases between.